This TCR beta chain was sequenced in a study of T cell clonality in common variable immunodeficiency. Notes on the study in general: Compared with healthy controls, CVID subjects showed increased TCRbeta clonality, mostly in about a third.

This clone was detected many times. Its antigen remains unknown. The observed sequence ends 3 residues before the CDR3 terminus, with the missing tail filled in from the germline J gene. Produced via immunoSEQ multiplex PCR; TCRdb's table is partial and in-frame only. The repertoire consists of some 38,000 clones, none detected only once. With 6 bases clipped from V and 4 bases from J, the junction kept 2 bases outside the gene matches. Germline V gene sequence: CDR1 LNHDA, CDR2 SQIVND (reference sequence). The CDR3 spans 12 residues. The rearrangement uses TRBV19 and TRBJ1-1; 7 positions match TRBD1. The receptor was isolated from a person aged 18 to 75 in good health. The sequenced material came from peripheral blood mononuclear cells. The CDR3 DNA, read in part, is TGTGCCAGTAGGACAGGGCTCACTGAA. Amino acids: CASRTGLTE. The whole CDR3 sequence is CASRTGLTEAFF.